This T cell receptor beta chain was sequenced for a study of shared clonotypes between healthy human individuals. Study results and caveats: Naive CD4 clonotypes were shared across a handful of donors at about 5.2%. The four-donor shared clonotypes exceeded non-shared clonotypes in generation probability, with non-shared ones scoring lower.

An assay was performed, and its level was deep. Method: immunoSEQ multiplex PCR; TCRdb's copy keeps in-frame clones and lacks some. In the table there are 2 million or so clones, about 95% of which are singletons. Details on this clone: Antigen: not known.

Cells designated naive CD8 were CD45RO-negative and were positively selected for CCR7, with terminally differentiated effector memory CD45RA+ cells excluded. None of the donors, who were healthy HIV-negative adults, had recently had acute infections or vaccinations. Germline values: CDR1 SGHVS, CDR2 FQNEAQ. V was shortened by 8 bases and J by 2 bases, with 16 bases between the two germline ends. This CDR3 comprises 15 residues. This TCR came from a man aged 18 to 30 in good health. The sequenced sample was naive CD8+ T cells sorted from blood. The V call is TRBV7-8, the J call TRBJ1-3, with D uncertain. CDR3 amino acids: CASPSHKGPGNTIYF. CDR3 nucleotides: TGTGCCAGCCCCAGCCATAAAGGGCCTGGAAACACCATATATTTT.